Below are 30 T cell receptor beta chains sequenced from a single sample in a study of cytomegalovirus exposure and HLA in healthy donors. The protocol was immunoSEQ multiplex PCR, while the TCRdb copy is restricted to in-frame clones and leaves out a portion. The sample carries some 150,000 clones, about 86% recorded once. The sequenced sample consisted of PBMCs. All receptors derive from a man younger than 30 in good health and CMV-seropositive.

The chain is built from TRBV7-2 and TRBJ2-7, with a possible D match to TRBD1 (6 bases). The V gene lost 5 bases and the J gene lost 0 bases, with 17 bases spanning the gap. The CDR3 extends over 16 amino acids. CDR1 is SGHTA and CDR2 is FQGNSA in the germline V gene. Here the CDR3 reads CASSRGGRDNSYEQYF. The CDR3 region has the DNA TGTGCCAGCAGCCGAGGGGGTCGGGACAACTCCTACGAGCAGTACTTC.

This sequence joins TRBV11-2 and TRBJ2-3, with 7 nucleotides matching TRBD1. This CDR3 is built from 15 residues. V gave up 8 bases and J gave up 0 bases; unmatched junction bases: 8. From germline, CDR1 is SGHAT and CDR2 FQNNGV. The CDR3 loop reads CASRDRLLSTDTQYF. For the CDR3, the DNA is TGTGCCAGCCGGGACAGACTCCTAAGCACAGATACGCAGTATTTT.

For the CDR3, the DNA is TGTGCCAGCACCTCCGTAGAGACCCAGTACTTC. It translates to CASTSVETQYF. The chain couples TRBV5-8 to TRBJ2-5; D gene uncertain. Trimming left V 6 bases short and J 4 bases short, with 7 bases between. This CDR3 has 11 residues. Germline values: CDR1 SGHTS, CDR2 YDEGEE.

This chain joins TRBV5-6 and TRBJ2-1; 10 bases line up with TRBD2. The junction had 8 bases not matched to a gene; V was cut back by 4 bases and J by 7 bases. CDR1 is SGHDT and CDR2 is YYEEEE in the germline V gene. This CDR3 has 15 amino acids. The CDR3 DNA is TGTGCCAGCAGCCCGCTAGCGGGAGCGGTAAATGAGCAGTTCTTC. This translates into CASSPLAGAVNEQFF.

The CDR3 nucleotides read TGTGCCAGCGCATTGGACGGGATTAATTCACCCCTCCACTTT. Residues: CASALDGINSPLHF. This chain links TRBV6-4 with TRBJ1-6; D remains ambiguous. The germline CDR1 and CDR2 sequences are MRHNA and SNTAGT. This CDR3 is 14 amino acids long. V was cut by 8 bases and J by 6 bases, with 14 bases left in between.

This clone appeared once. This chain uses TRBV5-4 with TRBJ1-6, with 9 positions matching TRBD1. V was pared by 0 bases and J by 7 bases, with 2 bases of the junction left unmatched. The CDR3 contains 15 residues. Looked up from germline, CDR1 is SGHNT and CDR2 is YYREEE (reference sequence). The CDR3 reads CASSLGQGGNSPLHF. CDR3 bases: TGTGCCAGCAGCTTGGGACAGGGGGGAAATTCACCCCTCCACTTT.

This clone was counted once. This chain joins TRBV23-1 and TRBJ2-5; weak D call: TRBD2 (5 bases). TRBV23-1 is labeled an ORF, and its function is uncertain. V was clipped by 0 bases and J by 3 bases, with 8 bases between them. CDR3 size: 14 residues. CDR3: CASSQSSGEETQYF. The CDR3 coding sequence is TGCGCCAGCAGTCAATCCTCCGGGGAAGAGACCCAGTACTTC.

The chain is built from TRBV6-6 and TRBJ1-2; tentatively, D is TRBD1 (5 bases). Between the trimmed V and J ends, which lost 7 bases and 6 bases, there was a span of 18 bases. This CDR3 region has 14 residues. Germline CDR1 reads MNHNY; CDR2 reads SVGAGI (reference sequence). CDR3 bases: TGTGCCAGCACCCTGTTCGACCGGGGGGATGGCTACACCTTC. It is translated as CASTLFDRGDGYTF.

The rearrangement uses TRBV10-2 and TRBJ2-2; no firm D call. Germline CDR1 is WSHSY and CDR2 is SAAADI. The ends were cut back, 1 base at V and 7 bases at J, with 4 bases in the middle. This CDR3 has 12 amino acids. The CDR3 protein is CASSELLGELFF. The DNA of the CDR3 is TGCGCCAGCAGTGAGTTACTCGGGGAGCTGTTTTTT.

This sequence joins TRBV7-9 and TRBJ2-1; 8 positions match TRBD2. J was trimmed by 0 bases and V by 7 bases; bases with no gene match: 2. The V gene's germline CDR1 is SEHNR and CDR2 FQNEAQ (reference sequence). The CDR3 loop spans 14 amino acids. CDR3 DNA sequence: TGTGCCAGCACCGGGACTAGCTCCTACAATGAGCAGTTCTTC. Translated: CASTGTSSYNEQFF.

J is TRBJ2-5 and V is TRBV7-9; perhaps TRBD2 as D (5 bases). V was shortened by 2 bases and J by 0 bases, with 13 bases between the two germline ends. The CDR3 spans 16 residues. Germline values: CDR1 SEHNR, CDR2 FQNEAQ (reference sequence). As DNA, the CDR3 is TGTGCCAGCAGCTTACCCCTGAGCGGAGACCAAGAGACCCAGTACTTC. Encoded protein: CASSLPLSGDQETQYF.

V gene TRBV19 combines with J gene TRBJ2-3, with TRBD2 matching 7 bases. Trimming took 3 bases from V and 2 from J; bases not matched to a gene: 8. The V gene's germline CDR1 is LNHDA and CDR2 SQIVND (reference sequence). This CDR3 comprises 16 residues. The CDR3 sequence is CASSIGQRGYTDTQYF. DNA of the CDR3: TGTGCCAGTAGTATCGGGCAGCGGGGATACACAGATACGCAGTATTTT.

CDR3 coding DNA: TGTGCCAGCAGTTACTCGATTGGGGGGTCGAGGCGTGGCTACACCTTC. The encoded protein is CASSYSIGGSRRGYTF. The chain employs TRBV6-5 and TRBJ1-2; tentatively, D is TRBD1 (5 bases). Trimming took 0 bases from V and 7 from J, leaving 18 bases between them. The CDR3 spans 16 residues. Germline V gives CDR1 MNHEY, CDR2 SVGAGI.

This sequence joins TRBV6-1 and TRBJ1-2; D may be TRBD1 (5 bases). The CDR3 has 14 amino acids. Trimming took off 11 bases at V and 1 base at J, with 17 bases between the two ends. Germline CDR1 MNHNS, CDR2 SASEGT. CDR3 coding DNA: TGTGCCCAGCACCGCCCAGGGCTTAACTATGGCTACACCTTC. Translating it yields CAQHRPGLNYGYTF.

The chain recombines TRBV7-2 with TRBJ1-5, with 9 bases fitting TRBD1. Germline CDR1 is SGHTA and CDR2 is FQGNSA. The CDR3 sequence is 15 residues long. V lost 7 bases, J lost 2 bases, and 6 bases stayed unmatched. The CDR3 DNA reads as TGTGCCAGCACCTCCCGGACAGGGGGCAATCAGCCCCAGCATTTT. Protein sequence: CASTSRTGGNQPQHF.

This chain connects TRBV5-1 to TRBJ1-1, with a weak D call TRBD1 (5 bases). Germline values: CDR1 SGHRS, CDR2 YFSETQ. The V and J ends lost 4 bases and 5 bases respectively, with 21 bases between them. This CDR3 has 16 amino acids. CDR3 sequence reads: CASSPRDSGRGTEAFF. The CDR3 DNA reads TGCGCCAGCAGCCCCCGGGACTCCGGACGTGGTACTGAAGCTTTCTTT.

The chain links TRBV7-8 to TRBJ2-7; the match to TRBD2 covers 7 bases. The J segment lost 2 bases and the V segment lost 3 bases, leaving 4 bases of the junction unmatched. Germline values: CDR1 SGHVS, CDR2 FQNEAQ. This CDR3 is built from 14 residues. The CDR3 sequence is CASSLEGTTYEQYF. The CDR3 bases are TGTGCCAGCAGCTTGGAGGGGACTACCTACGAGCAGTACTTC. The entire variable domain, with the rest obtained from reference TRBV7-8 and TRBJ2-7, is as follows: GAGVSQSPRYKVAKRGQDVALRCDPISGHVSLFWYQQALGQGPEFLTYFQNEAQLDKSGLPSDRFFAERPEGSVSTLKIQRTQQEDSAVYLCASSLEGTTYEQYFGPGTRLTVT.

The genes are TRBV5-4 and TRBJ2-2, with TRBD1 identical over 7 bases. Per germline, CDR1 SGHNT and CDR2 YYREEE (reference sequence). V trimming: 4 bases; J trimming: 0 bases; junction bases outside the gene matches: 6. This CDR3 spans 16 amino acids. The CDR3 nucleotides read TGTGCCAGCAGCAGATGGGACAGAACGAACACCGGGGAGCTGTTTTTT. Translating it yields CASSRWDRTNTGELFF.

The chain couples TRBV27 to TRBJ2-6, with 8 positions matching TRBD1. Germline V lookup: CDR1 MNHEY, CDR2 SMNVEV (reference sequence). Germline trimming cut 6 bases from V and 0 bases from J; bases unmatched to any gene: 7. The CDR3 loop spans 17 amino acids. CDR3 nucleotide sequence: TGTGCCAGCAGGAAAAGACAGGGGACCTCTGGGGCCAACGTCCTGACTTTC. Amino acid sequence: CASRKRQGTSGANVLTF. The complete variable domain, with remaining parts taken from reference TRBV27 and TRBJ2-6, reads EAQVTQNPRYLITVTGKKLTVTCSQNMNHEYMSWYRQDPGLGLRQIYYSMNVEVTDKGDVPEGYKVSRKEKRNFPLILESPSPNQTSLYFCASRKRQGTSGANVLTFGAGSRLTVL.

The rearrangement links TRBV9 to TRBJ1-2; D unresolved. This CDR3 has 14 residues. Germline V gene sequence: CDR1 SGDLS, CDR2 YYNGEE. V was shortened by 0 bases and J by 7 bases, with 13 bases between the two germline ends. CDR3 sequence: CASSVDVQDPGYTF. CDR3 DNA: TGTGCCAGCAGCGTAGACGTCCAGGATCCTGGCTACACCTTC.

The chain combines TRBV6-6 with TRBJ1-5, with D possibly being TRBD1 (6 bases). Trimming cost V 6 bases and J 5 bases, with 14 bases left between them. This CDR3 comprises 14 residues. Germline CDR1 reads MNHNY; CDR2 reads SVGAGI (reference sequence). CDR3 in DNA: TGTGCCAGCAGGCCCAGGGGCCCCCATCAGCCCCAGCATTTT. Its protein is CASRPRGPHQPQHF.

The chain joins TRBV6-4 to TRBJ1-2; TRBD1 might be the D (6 bases). Trimming cost V 2 bases and J 7 bases, with 23 bases left between them. Germline CDR1 is MRHNA and CDR2 is SNTAGT. This CDR3 has 17 amino acids. CDR3 nucleotides: TGTGCCAGCAGTGACCATCCCGGGGGCCTCGGGGGGCTTGGCTACACCTTC. It codes for CASSDHPGGLGGLGYTF.

A few counts support this clone. The V gene is TRBV9, the J gene TRBJ1-1; D uncertain. Trimming removed 0 bases from V and 1 base from J, with 22 bases in between. Germline V gives CDR1 SGDLS, CDR2 YYNGEE. The CDR3 spans 19 residues. In DNA form, the CDR3 reads TGTGCCAGCAGCGTAGCTCCTGAGGGAACCGGCAGGTCGAACACTGAAGCTTTCTTT. It yields the protein CASSVAPEGTGRSNTEAFF.

The V and J genes are TRBV9 and TRBJ1-4; D gene unclear. Germline V gives CDR1 SGDLS, CDR2 YYNGEE. The ends were cut back, 0 bases at V and 3 bases at J, with 6 bases in the middle. The CDR3 spans 14 residues. CDR3 coding DNA: TGTGCCAGCAGCGTAGGAGGGTCTAATGAAAAACTGTTTTTT. Protein sequence: CASSVGGSNEKLFF.

This clone was recorded a few times. This chain uses TRBV6-1 with TRBJ1-2; D possibly corresponds to TRBD1 (5 bases). Per the germline V gene, CDR1 is MNHNS and CDR2 is SASEGT. The CDR3 length is 15 residues. Trimming removed 2 bases from V and 6 bases from J, with 16 bases in between. CDR3 residues: CASSESMAGRDGYTF. CDR3 nucleotide sequence: TGTGCCAGCAGTGAATCGATGGCAGGGAGGGATGGCTACACCTTC.

The V gene is TRBV9, the J gene TRBJ2-7; D might be TRBD1 (6 bases). CDR3 length: 14 residues. Trimming cost V 0 bases and J 3 bases, with 10 bases left between them. The germline gives CDR1 SGDLS, CDR2 YYNGEE. The CDR3 DNA reads TGTGCCAGCAGCGTAGAGGACAGCCTCTACGAGCAGTACTTC. It codes for CASSVEDSLYEQYF.

The chain combines TRBV10-2 with TRBJ1-5, with 10 nucleotides matching TRBD1. V was clipped by 5 bases and J by 2 bases; unmatched bases: 15. Germline V gives CDR1 WSHSY, CDR2 SAAADI. The CDR3 totals 19 residues. In DNA, the CDR3 is TGCGCCAGCAGTCCCCAGCTAGGACAGGGGGAATTCGGCAATCAGCCCCAGCATTTT. Protein: CASSPQLGQGEFGNQPQHF.

The V call is TRBV11-2, the J call TRBJ2-7; TRBD2 matches at 11 bases. The length of the CDR3 is 17 residues. V trimming: 5 bases; J trimming: 1 base; junction bases outside the gene matches: 10. In germline, CDR1 is SGHAT, CDR2 FQNNGV. CDR3 sequence (DNA): TGTGCCAGCAGCAACAGGGGGCTAGCGGGAGGATCCTACGAGCAGTACTTC. It translates to CASSNRGLAGGSYEQYF. The whole variable domain, remainder taken from reference TRBV11-2 and TRBJ2-7, is EAGVAQSPRYKIIEKRQSVAFWCNPISGHATLYWYQQILGQGPKLLIQFQNNGVVDDSQLPKDRFSAERLKGVDSTLKIQPAKLEDSAVYLCASSNRGLAGGSYEQYFGPGTRLTVT.

This chain links TRBV27 with TRBJ1-2; weak D call: TRBD1 (5 bases). Germline CDR1 and CDR2: MNHEY and SMNVEV (reference sequence). The CDR3 is 15 residues long. Trimming took 4 bases from V and 4 from J, leaving 16 bases between them. The CDR3, as DNA: TGTGCCAGCAGTTCCCCGGCGCAGGGACTCTATGGCTACACCTTC. It codes for CASSSPAQGLYGYTF.

This clone appeared a few times. This chain connects TRBV9 to TRBJ1-1; D gene uncertain. The V end was cut by 2 bases, the J end by 5 bases, with 16 bases between. Germline CDR1 SGDLS, CDR2 YYNGEE. The CDR3 sequence is 15 residues long. The CDR3 loop is CASSVSGSPGTEAFF. The CDR3 DNA reads as TGTGCCAGCAGCGTGTCCGGGAGCCCGGGGACTGAAGCTTTCTTT.